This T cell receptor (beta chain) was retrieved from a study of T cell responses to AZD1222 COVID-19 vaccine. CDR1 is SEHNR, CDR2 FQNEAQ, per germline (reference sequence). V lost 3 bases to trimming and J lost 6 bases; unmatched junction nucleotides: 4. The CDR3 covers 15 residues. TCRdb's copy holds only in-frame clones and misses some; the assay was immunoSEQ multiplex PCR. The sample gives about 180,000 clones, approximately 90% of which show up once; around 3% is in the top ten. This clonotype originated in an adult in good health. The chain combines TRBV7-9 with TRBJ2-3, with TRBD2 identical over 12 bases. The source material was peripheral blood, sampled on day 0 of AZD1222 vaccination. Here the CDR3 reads CASSFLAGGPDTQYF. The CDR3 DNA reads TGTGCCAGCAGCTTCCTAGCGGGAGGGCCGGATACGCAGTATTTT. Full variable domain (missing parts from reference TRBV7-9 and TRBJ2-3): DTGVSQNPRHKITKRGQNVTFRCDPISEHNRLYWYRQTLGQGPEFLTYFQNEAQLEKSRLLSDRFSAERPKGSFSTLEIQRTEQGDSAMYLCASSFLAGGPDTQYFGPGTRLTVL.